This T cell receptor (beta chain) was found in a study of blood T cell repertoires in COVID-19. On the study more broadly: From the United States, Italy and Spain came samples of acute and convalescent COVID-19. T cells, B-cell-depleted T cells, or PBMCs provided the cDNA or gDNA that served as material.

Only a few counts were recorded for this clone. CDR3 size: 14 residues. From germline, CDR1 is SEHNR and CDR2 FQNEAQ (reference sequence). V lost 5 bases to trimming and J lost 7 bases, with 14 bases between them. In the authors' methods: Nucleated cell number was recorded as an estimate derived from reference gene primer amplification. Assay used: immunoSEQ multiplex PCR; TCRdb lists only in-frame clones, some missing. V and J calls and clone size are copied from that table; D and trimming were computed from the DNA. The table has 140,000 to 150,000 clones, 85% seen once. The TCR comes from a woman aged 40 to 55 with active or convalescent COVID-19. Sequenced: peripheral blood. V usage is TRBV7-9 and J usage is TRBJ1-4; D is perhaps TRBD1 (5 bases). This CDR3 is CASSPQGGGEKLFF. The CDR3 DNA follows: TGTGCCAGCAGCCCCCAGGGCGGTGGTGAAAAACTGTTTTTT.